Sequencing of this T cell receptor (beta chain) was carried out in a study of cytomegalovirus exposure and HLA in healthy donors (dated by TCRdb to about 2017). With regard to the full study: An earlier analysis of around 600 of the donors reported about 250 Gb of sequence data and some 100 million unique TCR beta sequences from about 200 million T cells. On average, roughly 250,000 unique TCR beta nucleotide sequences were sequenced per donor among 300 to 500 genotyped donors of the cohort, with around 19% of those sequences being non-productive. A later analysis re-examined previously published TCR beta repertoires from more than 650 donors and added high-resolution HLA genotyping to investigate patterns of TCR occurrence. Roughly five DR-DQ haplotypes were treated as single units for association and clustering because of strong linkage in the cohort. The number of typed donors differed by locus: about 620-640 for A, B, C, DRB1 and DQB1; roughly 510 for DQA1; about 600 for DPA1; and roughly 450 for DPB1. Besides the first cohort of more than 650 subjects, a separate validation cohort made up of over 100 different subjects was used. An earlier analysis of fewer than 750 of the donors used high-throughput TCR beta sequencing to judge whether each TCR beta V gene segment behaved as functional or pseudogenic. Donor age, sex, ethnicity and CMV serostatus were collected together with the repertoire data. High-throughput TCR immunosequencing, statistical association of individual TCRs with disease status, and machine learning were combined to predict cytomegalovirus infection status. An early release covering roughly 580 HLA-typed donors comprised approximately 300 gigabases of sequencing data and roughly 86 million unique TCR sequences. The genetic ancestry cluster associated with self-reported Caucasian donors included roughly 84% of the roughly 360 genotyped donors. HLA typing covered class I and class II loci at four-digit resolution. Using immunosequencing, the study profiled T cell repertoires from around 670 subjects and related those repertoires to cytomegalovirus serostatus. The study was designed to test whether signatures of past pathogen exposure could be identified by cataloging public T cell receptors. Rather than using new phenotypic data, the later analysis identified candidate immune exposures from TCR beta sequences and from how often those sequences occurred across donors. Every repertoire in the discovery cohort had been generated on one and the same sequencing platform. Genome-wide SNP genotypes for about 65% of the roughly 670 donors were used in a later genetic analysis, which treated that subset as a discovery cohort.

Points the paper makes about the study in general: According to a later analysis, parvovirus B19, influenza, CMV and Epstein-Barr virus appeared linked to several top co-occurrence clusters. Compared with the roughly 670-donor mean, donors in an Asian-associated ancestry cluster had fewer N-insertions in productive TCRs, according to a later genetic analysis. The classifier was reported to diagnose cytomegalovirus status with high specificity and sensitivity in both the original and validation cohorts. Because HLA typing was unavailable for some donors at each locus, only the typed subset was used in association tests. A later analysis found that HLA-associated TCR beta chains were more clonally expanded and had lower generation probabilities than equally common non-associated chains. Three of the identified cytomegalovirus-associated TCR beta chains were confirmed in vitro to be specific for cytomegalovirus antigens. A cluster of highly shared sequence variants was judged likely to represent a technical artifact of the sequencing pipeline. Some IMGT-functional V segments, including TRBV6-2 and TRBV6-3, could not be told apart with the 87-base-pair reads, so those segments were excluded. A later analysis associated 15,000 to 20,000 TCR beta sequences with specific HLA alleles at a false discovery rate of 0.05. According to the authors, the approach could potentially be generalized to other disease states and immunological phenotypes. An association between a missense DCLRE1C variant and V-gene and J-gene trimming of TCR beta chains was found in a later genetic analysis and replicated in an independent cohort. Correlated functional status among segregating V segments might be attributable to linkage disequilibrium, but an unknown experimental factor could not be ruled out. Only TCR beta chains were sequenced in this cohort, and the absence of alpha or paired-chain data limited detectable features. When HLA alleles, especially DR and DQ, strongly co-occurred, TCR associations were difficult to assign to individual alleles. The study gave a list of 150 to 200 TCR beta chains associated with cytomegalovirus. According to a later analysis, most CMV-associated TCR beta chains appeared to be HLA-restricted, and the HLA associations seemed to be driven largely by CMV exposure. Presence/absence analyses assumed roughly uniform sequencing depth across donors, an assumption that may not hold. In a later analysis, the rate of TCR association differed among HLA loci, with DRB1 alleles having the most associated TCRs and HLA-C alleles having the fewest. Most TCR sequences were seen in very few donors, while some public TCRs were found in many individuals. Broadly in line with IMGT annotations, most TCR beta V segments showed up in productive rearrangements about 87% or about 30% of the time in an earlier analysis of around 600 of the donors. The only immune exposure information available for the cohort was CMV serostatus. Approximately 16 rarely observed V segments, including chromosome 9 orphons, were excluded from the earlier analysis of just under 600 of the donors because counts were too low. A further reported finding was that TCR beta sequences accurately predicted the HLA-A and HLA-B alleles for most subjects in the first cohort.

Library preparation employed the immunoSEQ multiplex PCR assay. The multiplex PCR relied on a mix of 60 forward primers for TCR Vbeta segments and 13 reverse primers for TCR Jbeta segments. A multiplex PCR assay on genomic DNA amplified the CDR3 region of rearranged TCR beta genes. The Illumina HiSeq System was used to sequence the amplified TCR beta libraries as 87-base-pair reads. The source study handled its data this way. A later analysis counted around 72 million unique TCR beta chains across the 550 to 800 repertoires, and some 11 million of these chains were shared by at least two donors. To remove PCR and sequencing errors, raw reads were error-corrected and collapsed into unique sequences using a nearest-neighbor algorithm that merged closely related sequences. CDR3 sequences were aligned to IMGT reference sequences to assign V, D and J gene segments. For a sequence to be retained, a match of at least six nucleotides was required to both a V gene segment and a J gene segment. A rearrangement counted as productive if the CDR3 had no stop codons and remained in frame with V and J, and every other rearrangement counted as non-productive. Following IMGT convention, CDR3 was defined as the stretch from the second conserved V-encoded cysteine to the conserved J-encoded phenylalanine. The earlier analysis of more than 450 of the donors excluded sequences that lacked an unambiguous match to a single V gene segment. An earlier analysis of roughly 590 of the donors called V segments functional above 56.7% productive rearrangements and segregating when the between-donor standard deviation exceeded 5%. To diagnose cytomegalovirus status from the catalog of TCR beta chain sequences, a statistical classification framework was built. V and J gene assignment, in a later analysis, came from comparing TCR nucleotide sequences with IMGT/GENE-DB human TR gene sequences. In a later analysis, CDR3 sequences and most-parsimonious VDJ recombination scenarios were assigned using the TCRdist pipeline. In a later analysis, each TCR beta chain was defined by its CDR3 amino acid sequence together with its V-gene family, and reads without a unique V-gene family were excluded. To address suspected cross-contamination and a sequencing artifact, a later analysis removed roughly 640 highly shared, low-generation-probability nucleotide sequences. For each public chain, a later analysis derived a clonal expansion index from normalized ranks of inferred template counts within each repertoire. A later analysis computed generation probabilities with a VDJ recombination model fitted to out-of-frame rearrangements, and checked the results against IGoR. In a later analysis, TCR-TCR, TCR-HLA and TCR-CMV co-occurrence was scored with hypergeometric tests, and a repertoire-size bias correction was applied to TCR pairs. To estimate false discovery rates, a later analysis permuted the HLA or CMV assignments 20 times. In a later analysis, co-occurring TCRs were grouped using DBSCAN, and TCRdist sequence similarity was added for clustering within HLA-allele-positive subsets. Repertoires with fewer than 30,000 or more than 120,000 public chains were left out of co-occurrence clustering, as were about five repertoires with anomalous nucleotide sharing. TCRdb stores this immuneACCESS table with in-frame sequences only. Part of the clones is absent; in the studies checked, under half of the shortfall reflects unresolved V genes, and no reason is known for the rest. The V and J calls and the clone size are those of that table, but D and trimming were determined from the DNA. Recorded for this sample are some 150,000 clones; around 82% of them occurred a single time. The ten largest clones add up to around 10% of the sample.

For CDR1 and CDR2, the germline V gene (reference sequence) lists SGHNT and YYREEE. Counted from cysteine to phenylalanine, this CDR3 has 14 amino acids. Just CDR3 DNA is preserved here, 42 bases in frame from base 1. The junction shows trimming of 0 bases on V and 7 bases on J, and the gene matches do not reach 3 bases of it. To note about this clone: No antigen is known for it. It has no much larger one-base neighbor in the sample; base qualities were not kept.

The cohort comprised 710 or so healthy bone marrow donors. At the time of sampling, all cohort members were nominally healthy, though unrecorded immune exposures were likely present. The donor was CMV seropositive and was included in the group of approximately 310 seropositive cohort members. Every donor gave a peripheral blood sample, and the peripheral blood mononuclear cells from that sample were used for TCR beta sequencing. Genomic DNA extraction from the blood cell samples was performed with the Qiagen DNeasy Blood Extraction Kit. The chain is encoded by TRBV5-4 joined to TRBJ1-1; TRBD1 aligns with 10 central bases. This sequence was found in a man aged 50-60 years in good health and CMV-seropositive. What was sequenced was PBMCs. The encoded CDR3 is CASSLGDRGLEAFF. Read as DNA, the sequence is TGTGCCAGCAGCTTGGGAGACAGGGGGCTTGAAGCTTTCTTT.